This is a list of T cell receptor beta chains from one sample in a study of T-cell memory formation after mild COVID-19. TCRdb redid the calling of the 5' RACE reads with MiXCR, one entry per CDR3 protein. Among some 150,000 distinct CDR3 sequences listed, approximately 25% were seen once. Sequencing was performed on PBMCs or a T cell subset sorted from them (not recorded which). Receptor source: an adult woman who had mild COVID-19 (a few samples of this study predate the infection). Cell type and time point are not known. The conserved cysteine and the conserved F or W are not part of the CDR3 here. For some rows the clone size is stated as once, few or many, or as a class when expanded; others skip it.

cdr3_length	v_call	clone_size	j_call	cdr3_aa
14	TRBV7-8	-	TRBJ1-4	ASSLRALGSNEKLF
12	TRBV6-5	few	TRBJ1-1	ASSLGHLNTEAF
13	TRBV27	few	TRBJ2-7	ASSLSTGLGNEQY
13	TRBV7-9	few	TRBJ2-7	ASSSPGRPLPEQY
17	TRBV11-2	-	TRBJ2-5	ASSFDGWTPAGEKETQY
12	TRBV4-2	-	TRBJ1-1	ASSQDAWDTEAF
15	TRBV12-3/TRBV12-4	-	TRBJ1-5	ASSLYPGTYSNQPQH
12	TRBV12-3/TRBV12-4	once	TRBJ2-3	ASRRKGALDTQY
11	TRBV24-1	-	TRBJ1-5	ATSLSEHGPQH
11	TRBV7-9	-	TRBJ1-2	ASSLRQDYGYT
13	TRBV7-9	few	TRBJ2-7	ASSLTGTGTYEQY
12	TRBV15	-	TRBJ1-2	ATSRDGQNYGYT
14	TRBV29-1	-	TRBJ2-6	SVPGTGPSGANVLT
14	TRBV4-3	-	TRBJ2-7	ASSQDHLGGLYEQY
13	TRBV5-4	few	TRBJ2-6	ASSRGPSGANVLT
15	TRBV9	-	TRBJ1-2	ASSVSGVRDNHRGYT
12	TRBV7-9	few	TRBJ2-7	ASSPDPGLGEQY
13	TRBV7-7	-	TRBJ2-1	ASTLDPGGPDEQF
15	TRBV7-9	once	TRBJ2-3	ASSFGTGGLGTDTQY
13	TRBV20-1	few	TRBJ2-7	SARAVAGGLDEQY
10	TRBV27	few	TRBJ1-1	ATQRGDTEAF
15	TRBV7-8	few	TRBJ2-3	ASSFSGGGLSTDTQY
13	TRBV7-9	-	TRBJ1-2	ASSLGIQASGGYT
14	TRBV7-8	-	TRBJ2-7	ASSPSSGFGTYEQY
14	TRBV4-3	-	TRBJ2-1	ASSQDKLADYNEQF
14	TRBV6-6	-	TRBJ1-5	ASSYSTTASNQPQH
13	TRBV5-8	-	TRBJ1-1	ASSRGAAPNTEAF
14	TRBV7-8	-	TRBJ2-5	ASSLGPSGRDETQY
18	TRBV6-4	-	TRBJ2-3	ASSDTILAGKEGATDTQY
13	TRBV24-1	-	TRBJ2-1	ATSDLVAGNNEQF
12	TRBV4-3	few	TRBJ2-7	ASSQSTGTGEQY
10	TRBV12-3/TRBV12-4	few	TRBJ2-2	ASRAGTGELF
10	TRBV7-6	-	TRBJ2-5	ASSLSLETQY
11	TRBV5-6	few	TRBJ2-1	ASSLAPGDEQF
14	TRBV7-8	few	TRBJ2-1	ASSLRGLAGNNEQF
12	TRBV5-6	-	TRBJ2-3	ASSLPRDTDTQY
10	TRBV2	-	TRBJ1-4	ASILQGREVF
14	TRBV7-8	-	TRBJ2-3	ASSLAWEGTTDTQY
11	TRBV15	few	TRBJ1-1	ATSRVLGSEAF
9	TRBV12-3/TRBV12-4	few	TRBJ2-5	ASSPGETQY
15	TRBV3-1	few	TRBJ2-3	ASSQGTGMKRTDTQY
13	TRBV4-2	few	TRBJ2-7	ASSQSRTTPYEQY
15	TRBV4-1	-	TRBJ1-5	ASSQVDRGVSVQPQH
12	TRBV7-9	-	TRBJ1-1	ASRSWGADTEAF
14	TRBV7-9	-	TRBJ2-2	ASSLADGSITGELF
11	TRBV20-1	few	TRBJ2-3	SVSGLASDTQY
12	TRBV7-2	few	TRBJ2-7	ASSFGLAGVQQY
12	TRBV19	-	TRBJ2-1	ASRRGAPSNEQF
10	TRBV29-1	-	TRBJ1-2	SVAEGNYGYT
12	TRBV5-5	-	TRBJ2-1	ASTLEWGNNEQF
13	TRBV4-1	few	TRBJ2-5	ASSQGLAAGQTQY
14	TRBV7-9	few	TRBJ2-7	ASSQGWGLAGGEQY
12	TRBV5-1	-	TRBJ2-7	ASSLAGVSSEQY
11	TRBV7-8	-	TRBJ2-3	ASSSAFTDTQY
11	TRBV25-1	-	TRBJ1-1	ASSAGSATEAF
13	TRBV27	once	TRBJ2-3	ASTSRTGGTDTQY
10	TRBV24-1	-	TRBJ2-1	ATSRRHDEQF